This is a list of T cell receptor beta chains from one sample in a study of T-cell reconstitution after alpha-beta-depleted transplantation in children. MiXCR, applied by TCRdb to the PCR reads, yields one record per CDR3 protein. The table has 500,000 to 650,000 distinct CDR3 sequences, around 13% seen once. The input for sequencing was PBMCs, mostly from graft donor cells, taken 360 days after TCRalphabeta/CD19-depleted stem cell transplant. These receptor sequences come from a male patient aged 10 to 17 who had a stem cell transplant for acute myeloid leukemia, so the T cells may come from the graft donor. Both conserved end residues are part of each CDR3. A D gene is named only where the DNA matches it firmly. Size tells how often a clone was seen (once, few, many) or the class of an expanded clone, and some rows leave it out.

v_gene	len	d_gene	abundance	j_gene	CDR3nt	CDR3aa
TRBV7-3	13	-	few	TRBJ1-2	TGTGCCAGCAGCGAATCCGATCGAAGCGGCTACACCTTC	CASSESDRSGYTF
TRBV20-1	11	-	few	TRBJ2-7	TGCAGTGCTCCCCGCACCTACGAGCAGTACTTC	CSAPRTYEQYF
TRBV12-3/TRBV12-4	15	-	few	TRBJ2-7	TGTGCCAGCAGTTTAGAATTGGGACATAGCTACGAGCAGTACTTC	CASSLELGHSYEQYF
TRBV5-1	14	-	many	TRBJ2-3	TGCGCCAGCAGCTTGGAATCACAAACAGATACGCAGTATTTT	CASSLESQTDTQYF
TRBV7-2	14	-	-	TRBJ2-2	TGTGCCAGCAGCCCCGCAGGGTTGGACGGGGAGCTGTTTTTT	CASSPAGLDGELFF
TRBV21-1	13	-	-	TRBJ2-7	TGTGCCAGCAGCAAGGCTAGCGGGTACGAGCAGTACTTC	CASSKASGYEQYF
TRBV12-3/TRBV12-4	15	-	few	TRBJ2-1	TGTGCCAGCAGTTTTTTAGTGGGAGTGGAGGATGAGCAGTTCTTC	CASSFLVGVEDEQFF
TRBV6-2/TRBV6-3	16	-	-	TRBJ2-7	TGTGCCAGCAGTTCCCCGGGACGTAAACCTCCCTACGAGCAGTACTTC	CASSSPGRKPPYEQYF
TRBV28	14	-	few	TRBJ1-1	TGTGCCAGCAGTCCCCTTTTTGGGGACACTGAAGCTTTCTTT	CASSPLFGDTEAFF
TRBV20-1	15	TRBD1	-	TRBJ2-7	TGCAGTGCTAGGGACAGGGTGAGGTTCTCCTACGAGCAGTACTTC	CSARDRVRFSYEQYF
TRBV6-5	12	TRBD1	few	TRBJ2-7	TGTGCCAGCAGTTTGACAGGGATCGAGCAGTACTTC	CASSLTGIEQYF
TRBV14	15	-	few	TRBJ2-1	TGTGCCAGCAGCCAAGTGGCCGCCGGGGGCAATGAGCAGTTCTTC	CASSQVAAGGNEQFF
TRBV6-5	16	TRBD1	-	TRBJ1-5	TGTGCCAGCCGGGGGAGAGGGACAGGGGAAAATCAGCCCCAGCATTTT	CASRGRGTGENQPQHF
TRBV7-2	15	-	many	TRBJ1-5	TGTGCCAGCAGCTTAGCGCGGGGTGATAATCAGCCCCAGCATTTT	CASSLARGDNQPQHF
TRBV20-1	15	-	few	TRBJ1-5	TGCAGTGCTACCGAGAGGCGGGGGGTTACTCAGCCCCAGCATTTT	CSATERRGVTQPQHF
TRBV7-8	13	TRBD1	many	TRBJ2-1	TGTGCCAGCAGCCAGATACAGGGGGTTGTGCAGTTCTTC	CASSQIQGVVQFF
TRBV20-1	15	-	-	TRBJ2-1	TGCAGTGCTCGCCGGGACTTTGACTCCTACAATGAGCAGTTCTTC	CSARRDFDSYNEQFF
TRBV18	15	-	-	TRBJ2-3	TGTGCCAGCTCACCATACGGCGGGAATGCAGATACGCAGTATTTT	CASSPYGGNADTQYF
TRBV29-1	15	TRBD2	few	TRBJ2-7	TGCAGCGTTGTAAGGGTAGCGGGGGCCCTTGTCGAGCAGTACTTC	CSVVRVAGALVEQYF
TRBV19	17	-	-	TRBJ2-1	TGTGCCAGTAGTGGCGCGGGTACGATGAGCTCCTACAATGAGCAGTTCTTC	CASSGAGTMSSYNEQFF
TRBV12-3/TRBV12-4	15	TRBD1	-	TRBJ2-5	TGTGCCAGCAGACTGGACAGGGGGCCCCAAGAGACCCAGTACTTC	CASRLDRGPQETQYF
TRBV4-2	17	TRBD2	-	TRBJ2-2	TGTGCCAGCAGCCAAGGGGACGGGACTAGCGGCACCGGGGAGCTGTTTTTT	CASSQGDGTSGTGELFF
TRBV15	17	-	many	TRBJ2-7	TGTGCCACCAGCAGAGATTGGGGGCTAGCGGCCTCCTACGAGCAGTACTTC	CATSRDWGLAASYEQYF
TRBV5-1	17	-	many	TRBJ2-1	TGCGCCAGCAGCTTGGATAGCGGTAGGCTCTCCTACAATGAGCAGTTCTTC	CASSLDSGRLSYNEQFF
TRBV27	16	-	few	TRBJ2-7	TGTGCCAGCAGTTTATACGGGGTCGGTTTCTCCTACGAGCAGTACTTC	CASSLYGVGFSYEQYF
TRBV7-9	16	-	few	TRBJ2-1	TGTGCCAGCATCCGGACGGGTAGAAGACTCTTCAATGAGCAGTTCTTC	CASIRTGRRLFNEQFF
TRBV20-1	13	-	many	TRBJ2-3	TGCAGTGCTAGGTTTTTAGGCACAGATACGCAGTATTTT	CSARFLGTDTQYF
TRBV28	16	-	-	TRBJ2-3	TGTGCCAGCAGTTTATGGTCCAGGAGAGGCACAGATACGCAGTATTTT	CASSLWSRRGTDTQYF
TRBV11-2	17	TRBD2	few	TRBJ2-7	TGTGCCAGCAGCGGGAAAGCGGGAGGGCTTAATTACTACGAGCAGTACTTC	CASSGKAGGLNYYEQYF